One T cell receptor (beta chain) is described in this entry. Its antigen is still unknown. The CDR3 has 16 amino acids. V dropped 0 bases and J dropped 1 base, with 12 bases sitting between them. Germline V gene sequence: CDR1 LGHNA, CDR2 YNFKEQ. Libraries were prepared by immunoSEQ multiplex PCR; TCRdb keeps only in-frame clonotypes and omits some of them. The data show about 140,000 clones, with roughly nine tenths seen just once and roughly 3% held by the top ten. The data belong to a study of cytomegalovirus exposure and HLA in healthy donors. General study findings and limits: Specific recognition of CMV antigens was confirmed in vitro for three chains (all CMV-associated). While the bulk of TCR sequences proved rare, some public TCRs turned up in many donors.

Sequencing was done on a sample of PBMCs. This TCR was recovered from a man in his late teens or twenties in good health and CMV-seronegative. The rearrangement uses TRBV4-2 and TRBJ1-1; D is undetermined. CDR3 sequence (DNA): TGTGCCAGCAGCCAAGATGCAGGAGGTCGGAACACTGAAGCTTTCTTT. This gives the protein CASSQDAGGRNTEAFF.